This T cell receptor (beta chain) was sequenced during a study of blood T cell repertoires in COVID-19. Study as a whole: Samples taken during acute and convalescent COVID-19 were collected in the United States, Italy and Spain.

Data came from immunoSEQ multiplex PCR; TCRdb stores just in-frame clones and leaves some out. In the table there are about 180,000 clones, approximately 80% of which are singletons. This clone appeared once. The CDR3 has 13 residues. V lost 10 bases, J lost 10 bases, and 7 bases stayed unmatched. The V gene's germline CDR1 is SNHLY and CDR2 FYNNEI. Individuals drawn from under 30 US areas were about 18 to 90 years old. Contact with a PCR-confirmed or clinician-diagnosed COVID-19 case occurred within 2 weeks of entry. This receptor was taken from a man in his 60s who had been exposed to COVID-19. The specimen was PBMCs or T cells enriched from blood (not recorded which). The J gene is TRBJ2-3, the V gene TRBV2; TRBD2 aligns across 14 bases. The CDR3 region is CATKGLAGEAQYF. CDR3 nucleotides: TGTGCCACCAAGGGACTAGCGGGAGAGGCGCAGTATTTT.